One sample yielded the 31 T cell receptor beta chains listed below, sequenced in a study of T cell changes during pregnancy in multiple sclerosis. Data came from immunoSEQ multiplex PCR; TCRdb stores just in-frame clones and leaves some out. The sample gives approximately 100,000 clones, almost 95% of which show up once; over 0.8% is in the top ten. The material was peripheral blood, obtained before pregnancy. Receptors originate from a female donor with multiple sclerosis, enrolled in a pregnancy study.

The rearrangement links TRBV14 to TRBJ2-5; D call uncertain. Looked up from germline, CDR1 is SGHDN and CDR2 is FVKESK. V dropped 0 bases and J dropped 7 bases, with 6 bases sitting between them. The CDR3 totals 12 residues. The chain's CDR3 is CASSQDRLTQYF. CDR3 nucleotides: TGTGCCAGCAGCCAAGACAGGTTGACCCAGTACTTC.

The J gene is TRBJ2-1, the V gene TRBV2, with D maybe TRBD2 (5 bases). The CDR3 runs to 12 residues. Germline lookup yields CDR1 SNHLY and CDR2 FYNNEI. Trimming removed 5 bases at V and 12 bases at J, with 14 bases between. The DNA for the CDR3 is TGTGCCAGCAGTCGTCTAGCTCCAGGGCAGTTCTTC. The encoded protein is CASSRLAPGQFF.

The rearrangement joins TRBV9 to TRBJ1-2; D possibly corresponds to TRBD1 (6 bases). Trimming left V 2 bases short and J 4 bases short, with 9 bases between. Per the germline V gene, CDR1 is SGDLS and CDR2 is YYNGEE. This CDR3 comprises 13 residues. CDR3 protein: CASSVLDSYGYTF. In DNA, the CDR3 is TGTGCCAGCAGCGTCCTGGACAGCTATGGCTACACCTTC.

Written as DNA, the CDR3 is TGTGCCAGCAGCTCCACCTCAGGGAAAAATGGCTACACCTTC. The encoded protein is CASSSTSGKNGYTF. This chain connects TRBV13 to TRBJ1-2; D is perhaps TRBD1 (5 bases). The germline V and J ends were trimmed by 4 bases and 6 bases, with 15 bases remaining between them. This CDR3 contains 14 residues. Germline CDR1 reads PRHDT; CDR2 reads FYEKMQ (reference sequence).

The rearrangement joins TRBV7-2 to TRBJ1-2; D not certain. In germline, CDR1 is SGHTA, CDR2 FQGNSA. Between the trimmed V and J ends, which lost 2 bases and 8 bases, there was a span of 12 bases. CDR3 length: 13 amino acids. CDR3 in DNA: TGTGCCAGCAGCTTAAAGAGGTCGGGGGGCTACACCTTC. Translated: CASSLKRSGGYTF.

The chain combines TRBV2 with TRBJ2-7, with TRBD2 matching over 8 bases. The germline V gene encodes CDR1 SNHLY and CDR2 FYNNEI. Trimming cost V 2 bases and J 0 bases; bases outside gene matches: 0. CDR3 size: 14 residues. The CDR3 coding sequence is TGTGCCAGCAGTGAAAGCGGGGGCTCCTACGAGCAGTACTTC. Encoded protein: CASSESGGSYEQYF.

This chain connects TRBV6-1 to TRBJ2-6, with TRBD1 matching over 7 bases. This CDR3 spans 15 amino acids. V shed 4 bases, J shed 0 bases, and the junction held 0 bases outside the gene matches. The germline V gene encodes CDR1 MNHNS and CDR2 SASEGT. The DNA for the CDR3 is TGTGCCAGCAGTGGACAGGGCTCTGGGGCCAACGTCCTGACTTTC. Residues: CASSGQGSGANVLTF.

The rearrangement joins TRBV30 to TRBJ2-1; the match to TRBD2 covers 9 bases. The J segment lost 0 bases and the V segment lost 4 bases, leaving 1 base of the junction unmatched. The CDR3 is made up of 14 amino acids. Germline V gene data show CDR1 as GTSNPN and CDR2 as SVGIG (reference sequence). Written as DNA, the CDR3 is TGTGCCTGGAATAGCGGGAGCTCCTACAATGAGCAGTTCTTC. Translating gives CAWNSGSSYNEQFF.

V usage is TRBV30 and J usage is TRBJ2-5; tentatively, D is TRBD1 (6 bases). V lost 3 bases, J lost 4 bases, and 12 bases lay in between. Per the germline V gene, CDR1 is GTSNPN and CDR2 is SVGIG (reference sequence). CDR3 length: 13 residues. This CDR3 reads CAWSSGDTETQYF. The CDR3 nucleotides read TGTGCCTGGAGCTCAGGGGATACAGAGACCCAGTACTTC.

The chain has TRBV7-9 and TRBJ1-2; 8 bases map to TRBD1. V lost 0 bases and J lost 3; bases outside the gene matches: 6. Germline lookup yields CDR1 SEHNR and CDR2 FQNEAQ (reference sequence). The CDR3 totals 16 residues. The DNA for the CDR3 is TGTGCCAGCAGCTTAGCCCTGGCAGGGGGCGACTATGGCTACACCTTC. Protein product: CASSLALAGGDYGYTF.

The J gene is TRBJ2-5, the V gene TRBV11-2; 10 positions agree with TRBD2. The CDR3 has 18 residues. Germline V lookup: CDR1 SGHAT, CDR2 FQNNGV. The V gene end was trimmed by 4 bases and the J gene end by 5 bases; junction bases not matched to a gene: 16. The CDR3 nucleotides read TGTGCCAGCAGCTCGGTCAGGGTTAGCGGGAGGAATAGTGAGACCCAGTACTTC. Translated: CASSSVRVSGRNSETQYF.

The gene calls are TRBV4-1 and TRBJ2-5, with TRBD2 identical over 7 bases. Germline-derived CDR1 and CDR2 are MGHRA and YSYEKL. After removal of 0 bases from V and 2 bases from J, the junction contained 3 bases not matched to a gene. This CDR3 spans 15 amino acids. CDR3 loop: CASSQEVAGQETQYF. The CDR3, as DNA: TGCGCCAGCAGCCAAGAAGTAGCGGGTCAAGAGACCCAGTACTTC.

CDR3 region: CASSYPEGGNQPQHF. The CDR3 DNA reads TGTGCCAGCAGCTACCCTGAAGGAGGTAATCAGCCCCAGCATTTT. The rearrangement uses TRBV5-8 and TRBJ1-5; D gene uncertain. In germline, CDR1 is SGHTS, CDR2 YDEGEE. The germline V and J ends were trimmed by 3 bases and 4 bases, with 14 bases remaining between them. The CDR3 has 15 amino acids.

CDR3 DNA: TGTGCCAGCAGCTCACAGGGCCCTGAAGCTTTCTTT. Protein: CASSSQGPEAFF. The chain joins TRBV7-9 to TRBJ1-1; TRBD1 is a possible D gene (6 bases). Germline assignment: CDR1 SEHNR and CDR2 FQNEAQ (reference sequence). This CDR3 is 12 amino acids long. V shed 4 bases and J shed 6 bases, with 9 bases lying between them. Complete variable domain (other parts from reference TRBV7-9 and TRBJ1-1): DTGVSQNPRHKITKRGQNVTFRCDPISEHNRLYWYRQTLGQGPEFLTYFQNEAQLEKSRLLSDRFSAERPKGSFSTLEIQRTEQGDSAMYLCASSSQGPEAFFGQGTRLTVV.

The gene calls are TRBV6-5 and TRBJ1-2; D is unclear. Per the germline V gene, CDR1 is MNHEY and CDR2 is SVGAGI. The CDR3 is made up of 15 amino acids. Trimming stripped 0 bases from V and 6 bases from J, with 14 bases between. The CDR3 DNA reads TGTGCCAGCAGTTACTCGAACAGCAAGTTGGATGGCTACACCTTC. Translation: CASSYSNSKLDGYTF.

The gene calls are TRBV27 and TRBJ2-5; the match to TRBD2 covers 14 bases. The germline gives CDR1 MNHEY, CDR2 SMNVEV (reference sequence). J gave up 3 bases and V 5 bases, and 5 bases lay outside the gene matches. The CDR3 extends over 16 amino acids. Here the CDR3 DNA reads TGTGCCAGCAGTCACATGGGACTAGCGGGAGAAGAGACCCAGTACTTC. Its translation: CASSHMGLAGEETQYF.

This chain joins TRBV15 and TRBJ2-7; 10 positions agree with TRBD2. CDR3 length: 18 amino acids. V lost 1 base to trimming and J lost 2 bases; unmatched junction nucleotides: 11. The germline V gene has CDR1 LNHNV and CDR2 YYDKDF (reference sequence). DNA of the CDR3: TGTGCCACCAGCAGAGGTACGAGCGGGAGGGCCTTGGCCTACGAGCAGTACTTC. The encoded protein is CATSRGTSGRALAYEQYF. Combining the CDR3 with reference TRBV15 and TRBJ2-7 gives the whole variable domain DAMVIQNPRYQVTQFGKPVTLSCSQTLNHNVMYWYQQKSSQAPKLLFHYYDKDFNNEADTPDNFQSRRPNTSFCFLDIRSPGLGDTAMYLCATSRGTSGRALAYEQYFGPGTRLTVT.

The V gene is TRBV5-1, the J gene TRBJ1-1; no clear D gene. From germline, CDR1 is SGHRS and CDR2 YFSETQ. The CDR3 contains 15 residues. V lost 0 bases to trimming and J lost 5 bases, with 14 bases between them. CDR3 residues: CASSLETSRRTEAFF. CDR3 DNA: TGCGCCAGCAGCTTGGAAACATCAAGGAGGACTGAAGCTTTCTTT. The full variable domain, completed using reference TRBV5-1 and TRBJ1-1, is KAGVTQTPRYLIKTRGQQVTLSCSPISGHRSVSWYQQTPGQGLQFLFEYFSETQRNKGNFPGRFSGRQFSNSRSEMNVSTLELGDSALYLCASSLETSRRTEAFFGQGTRLTVV.

The rearrangement uses TRBV27 and TRBJ2-1, with 16 bases lining up with TRBD2. The CDR3 has 19 amino acids. In germline, CDR1 is MNHEY, CDR2 SMNVEV (reference sequence). Losses at the gene ends were 4 bases for V and 5 bases for J; bases not matched to a gene: 11. The CDR3 DNA follows: TGTGCCAGCAGTTCCGATGGGACTAGCGGGAGGGTACTAAACAATGAGCAGTTCTTC. It encodes CASSSDGTSGRVLNNEQFF.

The chain links TRBV4-1 to TRBJ1-3; D not resolved. Germline CDR1 and CDR2: MGHRA and YSYEKL. This CDR3 is 17 amino acids long. Trimming left V 1 base short and J 0 bases short, with 13 bases between. CDR3 nucleotide sequence: TGCGCCAGCAGCCAAGCCATCAACTTGTTCTCTGGAAACACCATATATTTT. Encoded protein: CASSQAINLFSGNTIYF.

V usage is TRBV4-1 and J usage is TRBJ2-5, with 7 bases identical to TRBD1. Trimming at V came to 4 bases and at J to 8 bases, leaving 16 bases not matched to a gene. CDR3 length: 16 residues. Germline V gene sequence: CDR1 MGHRA, CDR2 YSYEKL. CDR3 nucleotides: TGCGCCAGCAGCCCGCGTTTGGGACAGACGACAGTTACCCAGTACTTC. This encodes CASSPRLGQTTVTQYF.

This clone was detected once. The chain carries TRBV4-1 and TRBJ2-7; D possibly corresponds to TRBD1 (5 bases). The CDR3 contains 15 residues. In germline, CDR1 is MGHRA, CDR2 YSYEKL. V was cut by 1 base and J by 4 bases, with 14 bases left in between. The CDR3: CASSQGGAGGYEQYF. CDR3 bases: TGCGCCAGCAGCCAAGGTGGGGCCGGTGGGTACGAGCAGTACTTC.

J is TRBJ2-2 and V is TRBV29-1; 8 bases map to TRBD1. The germline V gene encodes CDR1 SQVTM and CDR2 ANQGSEA. This CDR3 has 15 residues. After removal of 4 bases from V and 2 bases from J, the junction contained 6 bases not matched to a gene. CDR3 DNA sequence: TGCAGCGTTGGGGGGGACAGGTCTAACACCGGGGAGCTGTTTTTT. It specifies CSVGGDRSNTGELFF.

The chain carries TRBV7-9 and TRBJ2-1; D call uncertain. Looked up from germline, CDR1 is SEHNR and CDR2 is FQNEAQ (reference sequence). The CDR3 runs to 16 residues. Trimming took 5 bases from V and 0 from J, leaving 14 bases between them. CDR3 sequence reads: CASSGLLETSYNEQFF. CDR3 coding DNA: TGTGCCAGCAGCGGTCTACTTGAAACCTCCTACAATGAGCAGTTCTTC.

The gene calls are TRBV7-9 and TRBJ2-7; 7 bases match TRBD1. The CDR3 sequence is 14 residues long. Losses at the gene ends were 4 bases for V and 0 bases for J; bases not matched to a gene: 3. Germline V gene sequence: CDR1 SEHNR, CDR2 FQNEAQ (reference sequence). CDR3 in DNA: TGTGCCAGCAGCTCCCGGGACAGCTCCTACGAGCAGTACTTC. This translates into CASSSRDSSYEQYF. Supplemented by reference TRBV7-9 and TRBJ2-7, the full variable domain reads DTGVSQNPRHKITKRGQNVTFRCDPISEHNRLYWYRQTLGQGPEFLTYFQNEAQLEKSRLLSDRFSAERPKGSFSTLEIQRTEQGDSAMYLCASSSRDSSYEQYFGPGTRLTVT.

The rearrangement joins TRBV19 to TRBJ1-1, with TRBD1 identical over 9 bases. The J segment lost 10 bases and the V segment lost 5 bases, leaving 14 bases of the junction unmatched. Germline CDR1 LNHDA, CDR2 SQIVND (reference sequence). This CDR3 has 15 residues. CDR3 nucleotides: TGTGCCAGTAGTCAAATACAGGGGGCGAGGAGCGCAGCTTTCTTT. It translates to CASSQIQGARSAAFF.

The rearrangement uses TRBV10-3 and TRBJ2-7; 9 positions agree with TRBD2. Germline CDR1 ENHRY, CDR2 SYGVKD. CDR3 length equals 17 residues. The V gene end was trimmed by 8 bases and the J gene end by 6 bases; junction bases not matched to a gene: 20. In nucleotides, the CDR3 is TGTGCCATCGCGGCGGGGGGGGTGGGAGTTGGGGCGGCCGAGCAGTACTTC. This gives the protein CAIAAGGVGVGAAEQYF.

The CDR3 bases are TGTGCCAGCAGTTTTGACAGGCAAAACGAGCAGTACTTC. Encoded protein: CASSFDRQNEQYF. V usage is TRBV28 and J usage is TRBJ2-7, with a possible D match to TRBD1 (6 bases). The CDR3 loop spans 13 amino acids. CDR1 is MDHEN, CDR2 SYDVKM, per germline. V gave up 3 bases and J gave up 5 bases, with 11 bases separating them.

The gene calls are TRBV7-9 and TRBJ1-1; D gene unclear. CDR3 size: 10 residues. Trimming left V 3 bases short and J 8 bases short, with 4 bases between. The germline V gene encodes CDR1 SEHNR and CDR2 FQNEAQ (reference sequence). The CDR3, as DNA: TGTGCCAGCAGCTTCGTGGAAGCTTTCTTT. Protein product: CASSFVEAFF. Supplemented by reference TRBV7-9 and TRBJ1-1, the full variable domain reads DTGVSQNPRHKITKRGQNVTFRCDPISEHNRLYWYRQTLGQGPEFLTYFQNEAQLEKSRLLSDRFSAERPKGSFSTLEIQRTEQGDSAMYLCASSFVEAFFGQGTRLTVV.

This chain connects TRBV27 to TRBJ1-5; D perhaps matches TRBD1 (5 bases). The germline CDR1 and CDR2 sequences are MNHEY and SMNVEV (reference sequence). The V end lost 4 bases, the J end lost 7 bases, and 17 bases lay between the germline ends. The CDR3 has 15 amino acids. This chain's CDR3 is CASSSPEDIGQPQHF. CDR3 DNA sequence: TGTGCCAGCAGTTCCCCCGAGGACATCGGACAGCCCCAGCATTTT.

This chain links TRBV9 with TRBJ1-2, with a tentative D call TRBD1 (5 bases). V was trimmed by 0 bases and J by 4 bases, leaving 13 bases between them. The CDR3 covers 15 residues. CDR1 is SGDLS and CDR2 is YYNGEE in the germline V gene. CDR3 sequence: CASSVATGVTYGYTF. The CDR3 DNA follows: TGTGCCAGCAGCGTAGCTACGGGGGTTACCTATGGCTACACCTTC.